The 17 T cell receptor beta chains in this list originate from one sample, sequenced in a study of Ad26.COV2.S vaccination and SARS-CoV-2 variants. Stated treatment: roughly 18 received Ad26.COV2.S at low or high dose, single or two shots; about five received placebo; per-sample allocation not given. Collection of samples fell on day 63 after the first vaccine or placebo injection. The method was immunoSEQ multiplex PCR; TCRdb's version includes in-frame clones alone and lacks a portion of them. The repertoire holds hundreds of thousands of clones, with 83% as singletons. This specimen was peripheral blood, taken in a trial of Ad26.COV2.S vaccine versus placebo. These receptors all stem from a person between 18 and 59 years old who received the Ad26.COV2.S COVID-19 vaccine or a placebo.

The CDR3 sequence is CASSSAGGRASPQYF. The CDR3 DNA sequence: TGTGCCAGCAGCTCGGCGGGCGGGAGGGCAAGTCCCCAGTACTTC. The rearrangement uses TRBV11-3 and TRBJ2-5, with 9 positions matching TRBD2. V lost 4 bases, J lost 9 bases, and 12 bases stayed unmatched. Germline CDR1 SGHNT, CDR2 YENEEA. This CDR3 comprises 15 residues.

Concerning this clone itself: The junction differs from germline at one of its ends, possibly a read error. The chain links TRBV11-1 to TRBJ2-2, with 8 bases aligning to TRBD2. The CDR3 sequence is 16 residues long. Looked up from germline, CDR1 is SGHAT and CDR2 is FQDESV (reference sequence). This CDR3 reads CASRFGAGGHTGELFF. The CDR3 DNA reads TGTGCCAGCCGCTTCGGGGCGGGGGGACATACCGGGGAGCTGTTTTTT. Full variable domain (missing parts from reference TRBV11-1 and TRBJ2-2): EAEVAQSPRYKITEKSQAVAFWCDPISGHATLYWYRQILGQGPELLVQFQDESVVDDSQLPKDRFSAERLKGVDSTLKIQPAELGDSAMYLCASRFGAGGHTGELFFGEGSRLTVL.

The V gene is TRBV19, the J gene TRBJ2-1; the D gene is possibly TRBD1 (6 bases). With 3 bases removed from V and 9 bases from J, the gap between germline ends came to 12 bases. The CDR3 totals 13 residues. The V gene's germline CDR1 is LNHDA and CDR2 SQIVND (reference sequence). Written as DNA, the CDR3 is TGTGCCAGTAGTATCGTTACAGGGACTGAGCAGTTCTTC. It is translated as CASSIVTGTEQFF.

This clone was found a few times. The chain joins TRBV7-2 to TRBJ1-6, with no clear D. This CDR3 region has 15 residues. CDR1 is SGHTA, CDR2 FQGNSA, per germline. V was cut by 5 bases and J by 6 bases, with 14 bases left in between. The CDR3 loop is CASSQPGVRNSPLHF. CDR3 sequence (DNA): TGTGCCAGCAGCCAACCTGGTGTACGTAATTCACCCCTCCACTTT.

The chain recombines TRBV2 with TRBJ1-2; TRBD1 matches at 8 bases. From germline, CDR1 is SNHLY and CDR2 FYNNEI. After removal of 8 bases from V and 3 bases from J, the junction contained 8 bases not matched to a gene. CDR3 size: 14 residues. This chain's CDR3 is CASLRQGADYGYTF. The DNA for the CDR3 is TGTGCCAGCCTACGGCAGGGGGCTGACTATGGCTACACCTTC.

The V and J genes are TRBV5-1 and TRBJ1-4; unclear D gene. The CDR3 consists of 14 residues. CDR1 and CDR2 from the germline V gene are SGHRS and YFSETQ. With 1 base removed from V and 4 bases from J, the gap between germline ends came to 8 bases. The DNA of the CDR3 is TGCGCCAGCAGCTTGCGTGGAGGTAATGAAAAACTGTTTTTT. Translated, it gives CASSLRGGNEKLFF.

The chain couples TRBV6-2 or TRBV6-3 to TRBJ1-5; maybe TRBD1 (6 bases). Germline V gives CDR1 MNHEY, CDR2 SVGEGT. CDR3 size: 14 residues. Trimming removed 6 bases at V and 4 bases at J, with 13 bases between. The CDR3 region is CASSLRTENQPQHF. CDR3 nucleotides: TGTGCCAGCAGCCTAAGGACAGAAAATCAGCCCCAGCATTTT.

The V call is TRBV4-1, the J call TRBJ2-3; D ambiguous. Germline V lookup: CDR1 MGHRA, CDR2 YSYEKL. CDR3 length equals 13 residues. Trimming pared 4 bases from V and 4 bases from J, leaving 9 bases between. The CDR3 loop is CASSRPSSDTQYF. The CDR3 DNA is TGCGCCAGCAGCCGCCCTTCGTCAGATACGCAGTATTTT.

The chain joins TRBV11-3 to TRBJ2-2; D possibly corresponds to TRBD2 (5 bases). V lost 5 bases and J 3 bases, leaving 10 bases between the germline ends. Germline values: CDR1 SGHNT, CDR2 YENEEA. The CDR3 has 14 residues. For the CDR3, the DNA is TGTGCCAGCAGCCCCAGCGGTTACACCGGGGAGCTGTTTTTT. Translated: CASSPSGYTGELFF.

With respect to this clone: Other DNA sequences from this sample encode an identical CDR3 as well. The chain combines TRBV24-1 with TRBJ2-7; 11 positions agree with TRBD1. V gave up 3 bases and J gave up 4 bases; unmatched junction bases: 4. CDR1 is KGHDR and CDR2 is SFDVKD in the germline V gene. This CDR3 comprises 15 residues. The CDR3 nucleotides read TGTGCCACCAGTGATCCCGGGACAGGGGGGTACGAGCAGTACTTC. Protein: CATSDPGTGGYEQYF.

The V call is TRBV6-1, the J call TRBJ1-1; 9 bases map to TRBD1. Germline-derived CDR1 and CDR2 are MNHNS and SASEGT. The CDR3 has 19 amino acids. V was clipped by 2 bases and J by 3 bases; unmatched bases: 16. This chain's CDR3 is CASSEFSTTGGGTDTEAFF. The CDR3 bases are TGTGCCAGCAGTGAATTCTCTACTACAGGGGGCGGTACGGACACTGAAGCTTTCTTT.

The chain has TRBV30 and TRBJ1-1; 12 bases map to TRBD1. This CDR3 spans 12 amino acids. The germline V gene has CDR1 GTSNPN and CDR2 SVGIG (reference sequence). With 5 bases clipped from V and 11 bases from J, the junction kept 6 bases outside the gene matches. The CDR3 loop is CAWDGTGGYAFF. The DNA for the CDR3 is TGTGCCTGGGACGGGACAGGGGGCTATGCTTTCTTT.

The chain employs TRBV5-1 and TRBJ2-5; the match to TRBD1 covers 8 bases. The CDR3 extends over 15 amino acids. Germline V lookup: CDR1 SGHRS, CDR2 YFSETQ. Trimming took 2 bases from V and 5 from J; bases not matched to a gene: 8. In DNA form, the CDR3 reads TGCGCCAGCAGCTTCCGACAGGGGACTGTGGAGACCCAGTACTTC. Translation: CASSFRQGTVETQYF.

CDR3 loop: CASSGLAVTDTQYF. In DNA form, the CDR3 reads TGTGCCAGCAGTGGACTAGCGGTCACAGATACGCAGTATTTT. This chain joins TRBV2 and TRBJ2-3; 9 nucleotides align to TRBD2. Germline trimming cut 4 bases from V and 2 bases from J; bases unmatched to any gene: 1. The CDR3 extends over 14 amino acids. Per germline, CDR1 SNHLY and CDR2 FYNNEI.

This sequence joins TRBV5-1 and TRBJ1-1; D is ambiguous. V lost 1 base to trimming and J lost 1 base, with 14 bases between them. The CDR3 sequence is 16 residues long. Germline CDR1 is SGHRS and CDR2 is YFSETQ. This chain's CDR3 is CASSLLSSGGNTEAFF. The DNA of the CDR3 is TGCGCCAGCAGCTTGTTATCTTCAGGCGGGAACACTGAAGCTTTCTTT.

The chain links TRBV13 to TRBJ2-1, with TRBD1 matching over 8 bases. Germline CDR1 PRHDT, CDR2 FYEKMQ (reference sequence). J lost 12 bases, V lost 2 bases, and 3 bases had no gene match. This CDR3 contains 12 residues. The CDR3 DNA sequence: TGTGCCAGCAGCTTAACAGGGGGACGGCAGTTCTTC. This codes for CASSLTGGRQFF.

The CDR3 DNA follows: TGTGCCTGGAGTGTAAAGGGCTTCCAGGCCTACACCTTC. It is translated as CAWSVKGFQAYTF. The chain uses TRBV30 and TRBJ1-2, with unresolved D. The CDR3 has 13 residues. CDR1 is GTSNPN, CDR2 SVGIG, per germline (reference sequence). V was clipped by 0 bases and J by 10 bases, with 15 bases between them.